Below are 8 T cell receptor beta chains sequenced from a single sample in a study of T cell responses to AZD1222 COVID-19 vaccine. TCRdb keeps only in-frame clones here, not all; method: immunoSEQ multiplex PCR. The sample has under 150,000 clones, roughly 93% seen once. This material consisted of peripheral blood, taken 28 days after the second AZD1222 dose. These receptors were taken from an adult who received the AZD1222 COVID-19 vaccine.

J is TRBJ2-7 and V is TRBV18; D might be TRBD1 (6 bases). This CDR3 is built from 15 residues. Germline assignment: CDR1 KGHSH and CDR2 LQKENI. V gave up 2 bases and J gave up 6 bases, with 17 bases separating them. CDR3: CASSPSTGKLSEQYF. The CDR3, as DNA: TGTGCCAGCTCACCAAGCACAGGGAAACTGTCCGAGCAGTACTTC.

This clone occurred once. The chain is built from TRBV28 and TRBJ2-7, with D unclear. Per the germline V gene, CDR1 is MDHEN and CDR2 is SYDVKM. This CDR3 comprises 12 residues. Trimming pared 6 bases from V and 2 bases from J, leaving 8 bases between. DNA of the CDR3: TGTGCCAGCAGCAAAGGGCCCTACGAGCAGTACTTC. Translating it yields CASSKGPYEQYF.

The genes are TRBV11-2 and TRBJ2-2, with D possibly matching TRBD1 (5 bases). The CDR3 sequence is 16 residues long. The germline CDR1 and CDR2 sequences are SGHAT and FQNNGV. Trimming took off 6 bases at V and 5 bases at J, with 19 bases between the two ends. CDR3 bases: TGTGCCAGCAGTCCAGGGATATGGGTGCGAACCGGGGAGCTGTTTTTT. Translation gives CASSPGIWVRTGELFF.

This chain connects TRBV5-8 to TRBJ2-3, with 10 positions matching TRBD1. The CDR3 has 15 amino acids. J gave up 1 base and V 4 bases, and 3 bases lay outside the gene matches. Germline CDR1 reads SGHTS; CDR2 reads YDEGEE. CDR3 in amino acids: CASSPGTGGTDTQYF. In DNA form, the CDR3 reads TGTGCCAGCAGCCCTGGGACAGGGGGCACAGATACGCAGTATTTT. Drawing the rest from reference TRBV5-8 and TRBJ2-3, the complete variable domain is EAGVTQSPTHLIKTRGQQATLRCSPISGHTSVYWYQQALGLGLQFLLWYDEGEERNRGNFPPRFSGRQFPNYSSELNVNALELEDSALYLCASSPGTGGTDTQYFGPGTRLTVL.

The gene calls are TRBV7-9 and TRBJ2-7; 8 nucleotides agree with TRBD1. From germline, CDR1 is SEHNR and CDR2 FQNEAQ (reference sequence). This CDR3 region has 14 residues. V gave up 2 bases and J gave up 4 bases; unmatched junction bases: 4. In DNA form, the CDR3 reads TGTGCCAGCAGCTTAACAGGGGGAACGTACGAGCAGTACTTC. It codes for CASSLTGGTYEQYF.

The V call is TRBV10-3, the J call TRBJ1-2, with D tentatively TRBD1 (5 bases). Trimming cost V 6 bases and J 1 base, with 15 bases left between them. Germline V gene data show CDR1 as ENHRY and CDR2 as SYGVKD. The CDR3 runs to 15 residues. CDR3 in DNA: TGTGCCATCAGACTAGGGACGGAGAATAACTATGGCTACACCTTC. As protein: CAIRLGTENNYGYTF.

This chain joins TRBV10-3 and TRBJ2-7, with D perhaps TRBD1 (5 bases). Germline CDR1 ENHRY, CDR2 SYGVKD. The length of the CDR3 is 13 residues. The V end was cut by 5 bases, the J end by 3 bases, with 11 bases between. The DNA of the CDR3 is TGTGCCATCAGTCGAACGACAGACTACGAGCAGTACTTC. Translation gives CAISRTTDYEQYF.

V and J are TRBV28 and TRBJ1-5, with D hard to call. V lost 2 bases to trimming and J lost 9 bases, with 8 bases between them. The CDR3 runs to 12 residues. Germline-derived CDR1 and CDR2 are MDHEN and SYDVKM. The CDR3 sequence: CASSLDARPQHF. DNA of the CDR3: TGTGCCAGCAGTTTAGATGCACGGCCCCAGCATTTT.